This record covers a single T cell receptor beta chain. This clone showed up just once. Its antigen target is currently unknown. The sample holds no much larger clone one base away, and base qualities are not on file. In total, approximately 700 healthy bone marrow donors made up the cohort. All cohort members were sampled while nominally healthy, although unrecorded immune exposures were likely present. The donor tested CMV seronegative, placing the donor among the 350 or so seronegative members of the cohort. Each donor provided a peripheral blood sample, and peripheral blood mononuclear cells were used for TCR beta sequencing. Genomic DNA extraction from the blood cell samples was performed with the Qiagen DNeasy Blood Extraction Kit. This record belongs to a study of cytomegalovirus exposure and HLA in healthy donors listed by TCRdb under 2017. The study in broad terms: An earlier analysis of a few hundred of the donors reported 276 Gb of sequence data and some 110 million unique TCR beta sequences obtained from around 190 million T cells. Roughly five DR-DQ haplotypes were handled as single units for association and clustering, since linkage in the cohort was strong. An early release covering over 500 HLA-typed donors comprised 250 to 350 gigabases of sequencing data and around 85 million unique TCR sequences. The number of typed donors differed by locus: 629-630 for A, B, C, DRB1 and DQB1; some 500 for DQA1; 606 for DPA1; and around 450 for DPB1. The study profiled the T cell repertoires of about 720 subjects by immunosequencing and related them to cytomegalovirus serostatus. Every discovery cohort repertoire had been produced on one sequencing platform. A later analysis re-analyzed previously published TCR beta repertoires from hundreds of donors and added high-resolution HLA genotyping to study TCR occurrence patterns. Donor age, sex, ethnicity and CMV serostatus were compiled alongside the repertoire data. On average, approximately 250,000 unique TCR beta nucleotide sequences were sequenced per donor among 398 genotyped donors of the cohort, with roughly 18% of those sequences being non-productive. A later genetic analysis took genome-wide SNP genotypes for 398 of the 666 donors and used that subset as a discovery cohort. HLA typing covered class I and class II loci at four-digit resolution. The study combined high-throughput TCR immunosequencing, statistical association of individual TCRs with disease status, and machine learning to predict cytomegalovirus infection status. Of the roughly 400 genotyped donors, 75% to 85% were placed in the genetic ancestry cluster associated with self-reported Caucasian donors. In the later analysis, no new phenotypic data were used to find candidate immune exposures; instead, reliance was placed on TCR beta sequences and their occurrence across donors. The study was designed to test whether signatures of past pathogen exposure could be identified by cataloging public T cell receptors. In an earlier analysis of roughly 580 of the donors, high-throughput TCR beta sequencing was used to judge whether each TCR beta V gene segment behaved as functional or pseudogenic. Besides the first cohort of roughly 640 subjects, a separate validation cohort made up of 120 different subjects was used. What the study reported, not specific to this receptor: Because HLA typing was unavailable for some donors at each locus, only the typed subset was used in association tests. It was suggested by the authors that the approach could potentially be generalized to other disease states and immunological phenotypes. In a later genetic analysis, a missense DCLRE1C variant was associated with V-gene and J-gene trimming of TCR beta chains, and the association was replicated in an independent cohort. Correlated functional status among segregating V segments might reflect linkage disequilibrium, but an unknown experimental factor could not be ruled out. In an earlier analysis of some 500 of the donors, most TCR beta V segments appeared in productive rearrangements about 87% or about 30% of the time, broadly matching IMGT annotations. A later analysis found that HLA-associated TCR beta chains were more clonally expanded and had lower generation probabilities than equally common non-associated chains. Because the 87-base-pair reads could not distinguish some IMGT-functional V segments, including TRBV6-2 and TRBV6-3, those segments were excluded. In a later genetic analysis, fewer N-insertions in productive TCRs were reported among donors in an Asian-associated ancestry cluster than the roughly 640-donor mean. Because counts were too low, seventeen rarely observed V segments, including chromosome 9 orphons, were left out of the earlier analysis of several hundred of the donors. Sequencing depth was assumed to be roughly uniform across donors in the presence/absence analyses, though that assumption may not hold. In a later analysis, around 17,000 TCR beta sequences were associated with specific HLA alleles at a false discovery rate of 0.05. Most TCR sequences were seen in very few donors, while some public TCRs were found in many individuals. According to a later analysis, most CMV-associated TCR beta chains appeared to be HLA-restricted, and the HLA associations seemed to be driven largely by CMV exposure. Several of the top co-occurrence clusters appeared to be linked to parvovirus B19, influenza, CMV and Epstein-Barr virus, according to a later analysis. A later analysis found that TCR association rates varied across HLA loci, with DRB1 alleles showing the most associated TCRs and HLA-C alleles the fewest. For the cohort, immune exposure information was limited to CMV serostatus. The classifier was reported to diagnose cytomegalovirus status with high specificity and sensitivity in both the original cohort and the validation cohort. A few of the identified cytomegalovirus-associated TCR beta chains were confirmed in vitro to be specific for cytomegalovirus antigens. A further reported finding was that TCR beta sequences accurately predicted the HLA-A and HLA-B alleles for most subjects in the first cohort. A cluster of highly shared sequence variants was judged likely to represent a technical artifact of the sequencing pipeline. The cohort was sequenced for TCR beta chains only, and without alpha or paired-chain data the features that could be detected were limited. Assigning TCR associations to individual alleles was difficult when HLA alleles, especially DR and DQ, strongly co-occurred. A total of some 180 TCR beta chains were listed by the study as associated with cytomegalovirus.

The CDR3 holds 15 amino acids from the cysteine to the phenylalanine. Kept here is only the CDR3 DNA, which spans 45 bases and is read in frame from base 1. The junction shows trimming of 0 bases on V and 4 bases on J, plus 10 bases between the germline ends. The germline V gene provides CDR1 MNHEY and CDR2 SVGAGI. The library relied on the immunoSEQ multiplex PCR assay. A mixture of 60 forward primers for TCR Vbeta segments and 13 reverse primers for TCR Jbeta segments was used in the multiplex PCR. The CDR3 region of rearranged TCR beta genes was amplified from genomic DNA with a multiplex PCR assay. On the Illumina HiSeq System, the amplified TCR beta libraries were sequenced as 87-base-pair reads. The study's processing was this. Across the 640 or so repertoires, a later analysis counted some 81 million unique TCR beta chains, roughly 11 million of which were shared by at least two donors. Raw reads were error-corrected and collapsed into unique sequences by a nearest-neighbor algorithm in which closely related sequences were merged to remove PCR and sequencing errors. V, D and J gene segments were assigned by aligning CDR3 sequences to IMGT reference sequences. For a sequence to be retained, at least a six-nucleotide match to both a V gene segment and a J gene segment was required. A rearrangement counted as productive if the CDR3 had no stop codons and remained in frame with V and J, and every other rearrangement counted as non-productive. Following IMGT convention, CDR3 was defined as the stretch from the second conserved V-encoded cysteine to the conserved J-encoded phenylalanine. Sequences without an unambiguous match to a single V gene segment were excluded from the earlier analysis of about 640 of the donors. An earlier analysis of several hundred of the donors called V segments functional above 56.7% productive rearrangements and segregating when the between-donor standard deviation exceeded 5%. To diagnose cytomegalovirus status from the catalog of TCR beta chain sequences, a statistical classification framework was built. A later analysis assigned V and J genes by comparing TCR nucleotide sequences with IMGT/GENE-DB human TR gene sequences. In a later analysis, CDR3 sequences and most-parsimonious VDJ recombination scenarios were assigned using the TCRdist pipeline. A later analysis defined each TCR beta chain by its CDR3 amino acid sequence plus V-gene family, and excluded reads lacking a unique V-gene family. As a way to deal with suspected cross-contamination and a sequencing artifact, a later analysis dropped more than 500 nucleotide sequences that were highly shared and had low generation probability. A later analysis calculated a clonal expansion index for each public chain from normalized within-repertoire ranks of inferred template counts. In a later analysis, generation probabilities were computed using a VDJ recombination model fitted to out-of-frame rearrangements, and the results were checked against IGoR. A later analysis scored TCR-TCR, TCR-HLA and TCR-CMV co-occurrence with hypergeometric tests, applying a repertoire-size bias correction to TCR pairs. In a later analysis, false discovery rates were estimated by permuting HLA or CMV assignments 20 times. In a later analysis, co-occurring TCRs were grouped using DBSCAN, with TCRdist sequence similarity added in when clustering inside HLA-allele-positive subsets. Co-occurrence clustering excluded repertoires with fewer than 30,000 or more than 120,000 public chains, plus five with anomalous nucleotide sharing. TCRdb holds this immuneACCESS table with in-frame rearrangements only. Some clones are missing; in checked studies, unresolved V genes explain under half, and the rest has no known cause. V, J and clone size are those of that table, while D and trimming were read from the DNA. The sample records roughly 290,000 clones, roughly 90% of which are singletons. Of the sample, less than 2.5% is held by the ten largest clones.

The receptor's source is a woman younger than 30 in good health and CMV-seronegative. The V and J genes are TRBV6-5 and TRBJ1-3; the D region possibly corresponds to TRBD1 (6 bases align). Sequenced: PBMCs. The CDR3 is CASSYSGARGNTIYF. In nucleotide form, the sequence is TGTGCCAGCAGTTACTCGGGGGCGAGGGGAAACACCATATATTTT.